This T cell receptor (beta chain) was sequenced during a study of blood T cell repertoires in COVID-19. For the study at large: The study drew acute and convalescent COVID-19 samples from the United States, Italy and Spain. PBMCs, B-cell-depleted T cells, or T cells were the source of the cDNA or gDNA that made up the material.

The length of the CDR3 is 12 residues. Trimming cost V 6 bases and J 7 bases, with 10 bases left between them. CDR1 MDHEN and CDR2 SYDVKM come from the germline V gene. Living in about two dozen US areas, the participants were between roughly 18 and 90 years of age. Assignment of participants to cohorts was predicated upon participant-reported clinical history. TCRdb's copy holds only in-frame clones and misses some; the assay was immunoSEQ multiplex PCR. The profile shows 250,000 to 300,000 clones, around 86% of them singletons. Source material: PBMCs or T cells enriched from blood (not recorded which). This sequence originates from a man between 18 and 29 years old who had recovered from COVID-19. The V gene is TRBV28, the J gene TRBJ2-1, with D possibly being TRBD1 (6 bases). The CDR3 here is CASSLRGNEQFF. DNA of the CDR3: TGTGCCAGCAGCCTTAGGGGGAATGAGCAGTTCTTC.